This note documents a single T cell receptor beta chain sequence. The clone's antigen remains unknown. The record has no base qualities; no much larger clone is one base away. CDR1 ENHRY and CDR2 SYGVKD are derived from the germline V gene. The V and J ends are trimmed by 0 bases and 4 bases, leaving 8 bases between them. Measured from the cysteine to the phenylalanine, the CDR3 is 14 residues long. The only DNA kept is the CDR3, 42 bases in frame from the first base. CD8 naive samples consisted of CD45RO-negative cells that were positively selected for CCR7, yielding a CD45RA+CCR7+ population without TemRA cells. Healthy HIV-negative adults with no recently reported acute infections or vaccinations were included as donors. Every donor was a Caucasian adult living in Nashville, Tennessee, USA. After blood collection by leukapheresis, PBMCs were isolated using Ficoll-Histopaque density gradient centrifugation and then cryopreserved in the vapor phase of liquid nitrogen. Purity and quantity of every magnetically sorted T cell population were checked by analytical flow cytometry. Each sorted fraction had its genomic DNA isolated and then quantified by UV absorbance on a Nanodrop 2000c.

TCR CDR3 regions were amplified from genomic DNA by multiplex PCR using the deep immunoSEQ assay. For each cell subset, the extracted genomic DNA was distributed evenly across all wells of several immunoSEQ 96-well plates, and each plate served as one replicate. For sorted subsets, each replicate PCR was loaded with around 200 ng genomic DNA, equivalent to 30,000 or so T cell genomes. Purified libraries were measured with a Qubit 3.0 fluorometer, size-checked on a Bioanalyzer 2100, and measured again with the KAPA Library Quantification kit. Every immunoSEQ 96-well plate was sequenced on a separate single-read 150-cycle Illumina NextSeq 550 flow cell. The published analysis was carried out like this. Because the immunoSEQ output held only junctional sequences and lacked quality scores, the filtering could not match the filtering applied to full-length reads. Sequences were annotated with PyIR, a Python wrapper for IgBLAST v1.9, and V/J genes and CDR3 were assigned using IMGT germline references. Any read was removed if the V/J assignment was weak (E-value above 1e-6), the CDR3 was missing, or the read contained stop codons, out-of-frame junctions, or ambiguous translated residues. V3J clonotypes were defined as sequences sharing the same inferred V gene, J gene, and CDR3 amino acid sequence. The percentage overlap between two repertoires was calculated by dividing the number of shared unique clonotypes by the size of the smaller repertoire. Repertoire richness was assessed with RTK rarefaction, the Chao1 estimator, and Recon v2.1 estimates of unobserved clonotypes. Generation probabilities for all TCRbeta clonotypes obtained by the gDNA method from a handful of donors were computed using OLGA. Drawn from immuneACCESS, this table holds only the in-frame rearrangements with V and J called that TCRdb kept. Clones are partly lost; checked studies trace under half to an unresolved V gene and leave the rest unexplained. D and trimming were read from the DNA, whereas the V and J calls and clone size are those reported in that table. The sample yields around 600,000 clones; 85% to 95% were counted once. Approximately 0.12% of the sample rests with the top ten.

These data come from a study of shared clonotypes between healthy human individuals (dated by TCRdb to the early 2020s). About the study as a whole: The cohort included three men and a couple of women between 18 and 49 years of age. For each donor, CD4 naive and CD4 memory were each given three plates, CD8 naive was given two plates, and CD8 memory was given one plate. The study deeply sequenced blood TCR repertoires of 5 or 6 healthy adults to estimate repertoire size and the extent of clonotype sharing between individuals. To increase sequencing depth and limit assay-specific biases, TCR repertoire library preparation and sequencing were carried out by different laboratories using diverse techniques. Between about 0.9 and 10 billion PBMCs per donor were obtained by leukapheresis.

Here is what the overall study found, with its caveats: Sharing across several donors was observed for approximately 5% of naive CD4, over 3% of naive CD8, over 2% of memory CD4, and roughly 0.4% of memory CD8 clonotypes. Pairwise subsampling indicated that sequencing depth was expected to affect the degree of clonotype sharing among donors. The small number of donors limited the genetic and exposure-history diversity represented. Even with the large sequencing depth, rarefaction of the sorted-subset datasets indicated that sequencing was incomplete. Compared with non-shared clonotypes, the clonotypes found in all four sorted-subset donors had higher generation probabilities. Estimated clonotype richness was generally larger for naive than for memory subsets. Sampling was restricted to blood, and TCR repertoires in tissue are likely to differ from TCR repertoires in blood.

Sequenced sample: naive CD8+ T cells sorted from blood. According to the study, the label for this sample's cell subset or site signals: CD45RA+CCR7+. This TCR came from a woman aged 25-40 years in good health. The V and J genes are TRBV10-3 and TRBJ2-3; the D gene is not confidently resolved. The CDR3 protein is CAISESDSPDTQYF. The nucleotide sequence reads TGTGCCATCAGTGAGTCGGATTCCCCAGATACGCAGTATTTT.